The T cell receptor beta chain described here comes from a study of cytomegalovirus exposure and HLA in healthy donors. Study-level information: There were 75 million to 95 million unique TCRs (from HLA-typed donors) in an early data release.

Comment on this clone: Its target is unknown.

Primers: 60 Vbeta forward and 13 Jbeta reverse. Sequencing used immunoSEQ multiplex PCR; TCRdb keeps in-frame clones, though not all of them. This sample has 120,000 to 150,000 clones; 70% to 85% occur once, and the top ten carry 1.5% to 2.5%. The CDR3 has 16 residues. Trimming took 4 bases from V and 3 from J; bases not matched to a gene: 5. Germline CDR1 and CDR2: LNHDA and SQIVND (reference sequence). Findings and caveats of the study: Association of roughly 17,000 TCR beta sequences with HLA alleles was found at 0.05 false discovery rate in a later analysis.

V usage is TRBV19 and J usage is TRBJ1-3, with TRBD1 matching 11 bases. Sequenced material: PBMCs. The receptor's source is a middle-aged woman in good health and CMV-seronegative. CDR3 nucleotides: TGTGCCAGTAGTACCTGGACAGGGGGCGGTGGAAACACCATATATTTT. It is translated as CASSTWTGGGGNTIYF.